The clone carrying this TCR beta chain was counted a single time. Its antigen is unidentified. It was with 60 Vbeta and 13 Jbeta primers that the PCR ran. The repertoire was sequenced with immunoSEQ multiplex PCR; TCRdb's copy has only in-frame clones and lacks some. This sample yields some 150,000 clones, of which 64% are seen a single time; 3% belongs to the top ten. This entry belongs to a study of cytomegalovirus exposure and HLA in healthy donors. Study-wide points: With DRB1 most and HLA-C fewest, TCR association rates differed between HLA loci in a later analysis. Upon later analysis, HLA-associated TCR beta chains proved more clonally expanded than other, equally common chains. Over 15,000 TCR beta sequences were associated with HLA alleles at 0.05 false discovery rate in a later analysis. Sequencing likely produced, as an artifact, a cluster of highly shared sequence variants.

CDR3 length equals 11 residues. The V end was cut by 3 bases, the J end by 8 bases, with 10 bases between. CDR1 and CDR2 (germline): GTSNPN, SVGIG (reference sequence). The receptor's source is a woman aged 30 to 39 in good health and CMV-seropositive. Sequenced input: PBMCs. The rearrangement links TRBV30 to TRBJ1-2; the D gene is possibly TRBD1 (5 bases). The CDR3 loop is CAWSDRLGYTF. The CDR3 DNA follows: TGTGCCTGGAGCGACAGATTGGGCTACACCTTC.